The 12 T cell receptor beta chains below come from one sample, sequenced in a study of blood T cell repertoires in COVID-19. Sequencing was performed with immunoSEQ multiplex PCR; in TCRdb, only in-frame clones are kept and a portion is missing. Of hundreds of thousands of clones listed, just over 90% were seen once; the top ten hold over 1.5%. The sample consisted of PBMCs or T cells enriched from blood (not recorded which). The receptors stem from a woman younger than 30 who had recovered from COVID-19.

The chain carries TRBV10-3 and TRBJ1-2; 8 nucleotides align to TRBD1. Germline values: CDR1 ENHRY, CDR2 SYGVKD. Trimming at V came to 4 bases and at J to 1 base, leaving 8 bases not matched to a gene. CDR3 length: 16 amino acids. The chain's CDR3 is CAISGTGTGHNYGYTF. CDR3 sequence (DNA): TGTGCCATCAGTGGGACCGGGACAGGCCATAACTATGGCTACACCTTC.

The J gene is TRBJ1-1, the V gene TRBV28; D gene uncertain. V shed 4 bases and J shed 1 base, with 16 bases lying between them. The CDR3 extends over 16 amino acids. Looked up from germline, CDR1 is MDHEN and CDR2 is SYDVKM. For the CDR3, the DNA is TGTGCCAGCAGTTCTGTGGTCGCGGCGGGGAACACTGAAGCTTTCTTT. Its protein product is CASSSVVAAGNTEAFF. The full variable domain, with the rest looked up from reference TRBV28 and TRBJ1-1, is DVKVTQSSRYLVKRTGEKVFLECVQDMDHENMFWYRQDPGLGLRLIYFSYDVKMKEKGDIPEGYSVSREKKERFSLILESASTNQTSMYLCASSSVVAAGNTEAFFGQGTRLTVV.

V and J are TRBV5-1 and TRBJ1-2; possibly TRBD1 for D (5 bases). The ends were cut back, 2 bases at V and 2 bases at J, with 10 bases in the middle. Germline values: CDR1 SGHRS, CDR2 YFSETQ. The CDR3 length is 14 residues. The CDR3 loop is CASSLKGPNYGYTF. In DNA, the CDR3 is TGCGCCAGCAGCTTAAAGGGGCCCAACTATGGCTACACCTTC.

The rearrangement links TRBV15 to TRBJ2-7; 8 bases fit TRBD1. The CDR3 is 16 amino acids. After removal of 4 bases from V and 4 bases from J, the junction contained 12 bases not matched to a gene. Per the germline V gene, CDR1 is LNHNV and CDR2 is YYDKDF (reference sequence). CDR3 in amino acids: CATSNHPQGALYEQYF. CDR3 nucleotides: TGTGCCACCAGCAACCACCCCCAGGGGGCGCTTTACGAGCAGTACTTC. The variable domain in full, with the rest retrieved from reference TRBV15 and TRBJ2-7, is DAMVIQNPRYQVTQFGKPVTLSCSQTLNHNVMYWYQQKSSQAPKLLFHYYDKDFNNEADTPDNFQSRRPNTSFCFLDIRSPGLGDTAMYLCATSNHPQGALYEQYFGPGTRLTVT.

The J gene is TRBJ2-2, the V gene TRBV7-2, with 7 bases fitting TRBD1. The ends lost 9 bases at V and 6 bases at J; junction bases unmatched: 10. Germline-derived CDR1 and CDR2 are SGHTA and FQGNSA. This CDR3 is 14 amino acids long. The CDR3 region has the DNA TGTGCCAGTCCTATGACAGGGATCCCCGGGGAGCTGTTTTTT. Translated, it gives CASPMTGIPGELFF.

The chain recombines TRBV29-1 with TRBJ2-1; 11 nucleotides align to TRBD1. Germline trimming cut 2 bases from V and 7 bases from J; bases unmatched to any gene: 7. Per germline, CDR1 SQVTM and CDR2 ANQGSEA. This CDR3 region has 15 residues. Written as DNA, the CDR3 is TGCAGCGTTGAACCTTGGGGGACAGGGGGGAATGAGCAGTTCTTC. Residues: CSVEPWGTGGNEQFF.

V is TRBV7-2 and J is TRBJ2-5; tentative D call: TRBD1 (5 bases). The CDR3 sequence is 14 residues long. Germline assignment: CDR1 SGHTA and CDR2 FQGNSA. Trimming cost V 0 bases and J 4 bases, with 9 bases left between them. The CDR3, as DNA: TGTGCCAGCAGCTTAGCGACAGCAATAGAGACCCAGTACTTC. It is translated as CASSLATAIETQYF.

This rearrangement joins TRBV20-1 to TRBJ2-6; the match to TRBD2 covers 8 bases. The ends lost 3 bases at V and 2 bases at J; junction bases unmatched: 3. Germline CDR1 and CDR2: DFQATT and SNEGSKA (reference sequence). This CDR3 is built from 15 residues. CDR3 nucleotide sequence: TGCAGTGCTAGTTCGGGAGGGCCTGGGGCCAACGTCCTGACTTTC. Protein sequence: CSASSGGPGANVLTF.

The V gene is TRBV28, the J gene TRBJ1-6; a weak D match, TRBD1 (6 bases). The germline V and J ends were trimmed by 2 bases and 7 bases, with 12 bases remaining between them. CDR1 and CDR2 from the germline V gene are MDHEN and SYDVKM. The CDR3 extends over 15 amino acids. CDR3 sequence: CASSLGGARNSPLHF. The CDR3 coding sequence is TGTGCCAGCAGTTTAGGGGGGGCGAGAAATTCACCCCTCCACTTT.

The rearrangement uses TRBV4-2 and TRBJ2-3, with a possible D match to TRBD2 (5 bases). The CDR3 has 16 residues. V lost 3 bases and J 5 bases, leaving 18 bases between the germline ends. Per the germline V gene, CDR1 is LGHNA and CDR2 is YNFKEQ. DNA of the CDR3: TGTGCCAGCAGCCAGAAACGGGATTCGATCGTAGATACGCAGTATTTT. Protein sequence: CASSQKRDSIVDTQYF.

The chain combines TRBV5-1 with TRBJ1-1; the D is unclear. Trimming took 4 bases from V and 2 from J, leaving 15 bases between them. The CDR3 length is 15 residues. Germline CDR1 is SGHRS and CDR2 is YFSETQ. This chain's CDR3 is CASSTHPGSNTEAFF. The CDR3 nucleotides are TGCGCCAGCAGCACCCACCCGGGGAGCAACACTGAAGCTTTCTTT.

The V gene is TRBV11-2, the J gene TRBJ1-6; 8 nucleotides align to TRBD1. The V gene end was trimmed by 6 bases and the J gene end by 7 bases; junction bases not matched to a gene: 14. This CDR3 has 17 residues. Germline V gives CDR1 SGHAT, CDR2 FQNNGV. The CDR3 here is CASSKRPQGAKNSPLHF. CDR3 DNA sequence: TGTGCCAGCAGTAAACGCCCCCAGGGGGCGAAGAATTCACCCCTCCACTTT.